This T cell receptor beta chain derives from a study of T cells in tuberculosis. Study-level background: A South African cohort included IGRA-negative adolescents, latently infected IGRA-positive adolescents and adults with active tuberculosis.

The method was immunoSEQ multiplex PCR; TCRdb's version includes in-frame clones alone and lacks a portion of them. This table has about 24,000 clones, nearly 97% appearing once. Trimming left V 3 bases short and J 10 bases short, with 16 bases between. CDR1 and CDR2 from the germline V gene are MGHRA and YSYEKL. The CDR3 is made up of 14 amino acids. This chain uses TRBV4-1 with TRBJ1-5; no clear D. The sequenced material came from PBMCs. This clonotype originated in a donor aged 10-29 years with latent tuberculosis or without tuberculosis infection. CDR3 in amino acids: CASSQGSLKGPQHF. The CDR3 DNA follows: TGCGCCAGCAGCCAGGGGAGCCTAAAGGGACCCCAGCATTTT.